This is a list of T cell receptor beta chains from one sample in a study of siplizumab effects on memory and regulatory T cells. Produced via immunoSEQ multiplex PCR; TCRdb's table is partial and in-frame only. The sample has under 100,000 clones; roughly 90% are singletons. The sequenced sample was Tregs sorted from blood. Receptors originate from a human donor in good health. Each CDR3 is given with its conserved first and last residue. Fields, in order: D gene, clone size, V gene, J gene, CDR3 protein, CDR3 DNA. A D gene is named only where the DNA matches it firmly. Not every row has a clone size; where given, it reads once, few, many or a size class.

-	-	TRBV6-1	TRBJ2-7	CASRIQGFSPYEQYF	TGTGCCAGCAGAATACAGGGATTCAGTCCCTACGAGCAGTACTTC
-	-	TRBV5-1	TRBJ2-3	CASSLVLATADTQYF	TGCGCCAGCAGCTTGGTCTTAGCTACCGCAGATACGCAGTATTTT
-	-	TRBV6-5	TRBJ2-7	CASSLRHRTYEQYF	TGTGCCAGCAGTTTGAGACACCGAACCTACGAGCAGTACTTC
-	-	TRBV6-1	TRBJ1-1	CASSESSEAFF	TGTGCCAGCAGTGAATCCTCTGAAGCTTTCTTT
TRBD1	-	TRBV5-4	TRBJ2-3	CASSPRQGVRDTQYF	TGTGCCAGCAGCCCCCGACAGGGGGTCAGAGATACGCAGTATTTT
-	once	TRBV30	TRBJ2-3	CAWSHGGDGTDTQYF	TGTGCCTGGAGCCACGGAGGGGATGGCACAGATACGCAGTATTTT
-	once	TRBV29-1	TRBJ1-2	CSATYGRLDGYTF	TGCAGCGCCACCTACGGGCGTTTAGATGGCTACACCTTC
-	-	TRBV10-1	TRBJ2-3	CASRRVDTQYF	TGCGCCAGCAGGAGGGTAGATACGCAGTATTTT
-	-	TRBV6-1	TRBJ1-5	CASSDRASNQPQHF	TGTGCCAGCAGTGACAGGGCCAGCAATCAGCCCCAGCATTTT
-	-	TRBV7-9	TRBJ1-1	CASSYIDPTEAFF	TGTGCCAGCAGCTACATCGACCCCACTGAAGCTTTCTTT
-	-	TRBV5-5	TRBJ2-5	CASSPYGRGQTLPKETQYF	TGTGCCAGCAGCCCATACGGGAGGGGACAGACACTGCCCAAAGAGACCCAGTACTTC
-	-	TRBV9	TRBJ1-4	CASSVTSGFRGEKLFF	TGTGCCAGCAGCGTAACGTCCGGATTCAGGGGAGAAAAACTGTTTTTT
-	once	TRBV28	TRBJ1-2	CASISKGRDGYTF	TGTGCCAGTATATCCAAGGGGAGAGATGGCTACACCTTC
TRBD1	-	TRBV10-3	TRBJ1-1	CAISQGGAGTEAFF	TGTGCCATCAGCCAGGGGGGCGCGGGGACTGAAGCTTTCTTT
-	-	TRBV6-5	TRBJ2-7	CASSYFEGTYEQYF	TGTGCCAGCAGTTACTTTGAGGGCACCTACGAGCAGTACTTC
-	-	TRBV10-3	TRBJ1-2	CAISESNDGYTF	TGTGCCATCAGTGAGTCCAACGACGGCTACACCTTC
TRBD1	-	TRBV5-1	TRBJ2-6	CASSPVGTASGANVLTF	TGCGCCAGCAGCCCGGTCGGGACAGCATCTGGGGCCAACGTCCTGACTTTC
-	-	TRBV6-5	TRBJ1-1	CASSYHRAGTEAFF	TGTGCCAGCAGTTACCACAGGGCCGGAACTGAAGCTTTCTTT
-	-	TRBV9	TRBJ2-4	CASSPAGGVGNIQYF	TGTGCCAGCAGCCCGGCCGGAGGGGTTGGAAACATTCAGTACTTC
-	-	TRBV6-6	TRBJ1-5	CASSTSGVQPQHF	TGTGCCAGCAGCACATCAGGGGTTCAGCCCCAGCATTTT
-	-	TRBV19	TRBJ1-6	CASSIGTYNSPLHF	TGTGCCAGTAGTATTGGGACCTATAATTCACCCCTCCACTTT
-	-	TRBV11-2	TRBJ1-3	CASSALGGLVGNTIYF	TGTGCCAGCAGCGCCCTGGGAGGGCTAGTTGGAAACACCATATATTTT
-	-	TRBV28	TRBJ1-5	CASSAGPTGPDQPQHF	TGTGCCAGCAGCGCGGGGCCAACTGGCCCCGATCAGCCCCAGCATTTT
-	-	TRBV29-1	TRBJ1-1	CSVTPGRREAFF	TGCAGCGTTACCCCGGGACGGCGTGAAGCTTTCTTT
-	-	TRBV11-2	TRBJ2-1	CASSPRTSGTGDEQFF	TGTGCCAGCAGCCCTAGAACATCGGGGACGGGGGATGAGCAGTTCTTC
-	-	TRBV6-5	TRBJ2-7	CASSYRQGNNYEQYF	TGTGCCAGCAGTTACCGCCAGGGAAACAACTACGAGCAGTACTTC
-	-	TRBV7-2	TRBJ2-7	CASSPWLDYYEQYF	TGTGCCAGCAGCCCCTGGTTGGATTACTACGAGCAGTACTTC
TRBD1	-	TRBV5-1	TRBJ1-1	CASSPQGSRNTEAFF	TGCGCCAGCAGCCCACAGGGGTCTAGGAATACTGAAGCTTTCTTT
-	-	TRBV5-1	TRBJ2-2	CASSLSSGVTGELFF	TGCGCCAGCAGCTTGAGCAGCGGCGTTACCGGGGAGCTGTTTTTT
-	-	TRBV5-6	TRBJ2-5	CASSLASRGETQYF	TGTGCCAGCAGCTTGGCATCGAGAGGAGAGACCCAGTACTTC
TRBD2	-	TRBV2	TRBJ2-6	CASRGRSGGGGANVLTF	TGTGCCAGCAGGGGGCGGAGCGGGGGTGGTGGGGCCAACGTCCTGACTTTC
-	-	TRBV6-5	TRBJ1-1	CASGEGNTEAFF	TGTGCCAGCGGGGAAGGGAACACTGAAGCTTTCTTT
-	-	TRBV5-5	TRBJ2-7	CASSLMSPGQRGYEQYF	TGTGCCAGCAGCTTGATGAGCCCTGGACAGCGAGGTTACGAGCAGTACTTC
-	-	TRBV9	TRBJ2-3	CASSVDYTRTDTQYF	TGTGCCAGCAGCGTAGACTACACACGTACAGATACGCAGTATTTT
-	-	TRBV2	TRBJ2-3	CASSEGPAVMYSTDTQYF	TGTGCCAGCAGTGAAGGCCCGGCAGTAATGTACAGCACAGATACGCAGTATTTT
TRBD1	-	TRBV19	TRBJ1-1	CASSPRQGSWDTEAFF	TGTGCCAGTAGTCCCCGACAGGGGTCATGGGACACTGAAGCTTTCTTT
-	-	TRBV7-9	TRBJ1-4	CASSGTNRDRKLFF	TGTGCCAGCAGCGGGACAAACAGGGATAGGAAACTGTTTTTT
-	-	TRBV9	TRBJ2-3	CASSVVAGLTDTQYF	TGTGCCAGCAGCGTAGTGGCGGGCCTCACAGATACGCAGTATTTT
-	-	TRBV11-2	TRBJ1-2	CASSLLLRDGYTF	TGTGCCAGCAGCTTACTGTTAAGGGATGGCTACACCTTC
TRBD1	-	TRBV6-5	TRBJ1-1	CASGTGDKAFF	TGTGCCAGCGGGACAGGGGATAAGGCTTTCTTT
-	-	TRBV6-6	TRBJ1-2	CASRVAGAWGYGYTF	TGTGCCAGCAGAGTCGCGGGGGCGTGGGGCTATGGCTACACCTTC
-	-	TRBV5-4	TRBJ1-1	CASTKDGGAVNTEAFF	TGTGCCAGCACAAAGGACGGGGGCGCGGTGAACACTGAAGCTTTCTTT
TRBD1	medium-sized	TRBV29-1	TRBJ1-2	CSAGTGGYGYTF	TGCAGCGCCGGGACAGGGGGATATGGCTACACCTTC
-	-	TRBV6-5	TRBJ1-1	CASSLNWGTEAFF	TGTGCCAGCAGTTTGAATTGGGGAACTGAAGCTTTCTTT
TRBD2	-	TRBV5-1	TRBJ2-3	CASSGGALAGADTQYF	TGCGCCAGCAGCGGGGGCGCACTAGCGGGGGCAGATACGCAGTATTTT
-	-	TRBV4-3	TRBJ1-4	CASSQLRRLNEKLFF	TGCGCCAGCAGCCAACTGCGGAGACTTAATGAAAAACTGTTTTTT
-	-	TRBV21-1	TRBJ1-2	CASRATLGGACGYTF	TGTGCCAGCAGGGCTACCCTAGGGGGGGCTTGTGGCTACACCTTC
TRBD1	-	TRBV6-6	TRBJ1-5	CASSSDRGRRHF	TGTGCCAGCAGCTCAGACAGGGGGCGAAGGCATTTT
-	-	TRBV7-9	TRBJ1-1	CASSNRRQENTEAFF	TGTGCCAGCAGCAACCGTCGACAGGAGAACACTGAAGCTTTCTTT